This TCR beta chain was found in a study of Ad26.COV2.S vaccination and SARS-CoV-2 variants. The treatment: some 20 received Ad26.COV2.S at low or high dose, single or two shots; about 5 received placebo; per-sample allocation not given. Repertoires come from day 63 after the first vaccine or placebo injection. Here immunoSEQ multiplex PCR was the method, and the copy in TCRdb shows in-frame clones only, minus some. The sample shows more than 300,000 clones, 88% of them seen only once. Germline CDR1 reads SGHNT; CDR2 reads YENEEA. The CDR3 totals 16 residues. V lost 4 bases and J 5 bases, leaving 18 bases between the germline ends.

The sample consisted of peripheral blood, taken in a trial of Ad26.COV2.S vaccine versus placebo. This TCR was recovered from a person aged 18-65 years who received the Ad26.COV2.S COVID-19 vaccine or a placebo. The V gene is TRBV11-3, the J gene TRBJ2-1; D gene unclear. The CDR3 DNA reads as TGTGCCAGCAGCTCCCCGTTAGGAGAGAACCACAATGAGCAGTTCTTC. This encodes CASSSPLGENHNEQFF.